This is a list of T cell receptor beta chains from one sample in a study of blood T cells in healthy people across ages. A single record per CDR3 protein comes from TCRdb applying MiXCR to the 5' RACE reads. The sample lists 800,000 to 950,000 distinct CDR3 sequences, under 40% occurring once. The sample was blood. These receptors all stem from a man aged 18 to 29 in good health. The conserved cysteine and the conserved F or W are not part of the CDR3 here. The D gene is left open where the match is weak.

>12|TRBJ2-3|.|TRBV6-5
ASTAKVGADTQY
>12|TRBJ2-7|.|TRBV15
ATSDRQESYEQY
>11|TRBJ1-1|.|TRBV6-5
ASSYSESTEAF
>17|TRBJ2-3|TRBD2|TRBV4-3
ASSQDFVASGGADDTQY
>11|.|TRBD2|TRBV20-1
SAGPPGGNEQY
>11|.|.|TRBV5-1
ASSLALGETQY
>15|TRBJ1-5|.|TRBV3-1
ASSQDWGGYTVQPQH
>14|TRBJ2-3|.|TRBV12-3/TRBV12-4
ASSLADSGGTDTQY
>12|TRBJ1-2|.|TRBV12-3/TRBV12-4
ASSPRTLGHGYT
>12|TRBJ2-6|TRBD1|TRBV20-1
SATQGAGANVLT
>13|TRBJ1-5|.|TRBV27
ASTIEGGQNQPQH
>11|TRBJ2-5|.|TRBV4-3
ASSQVLGETQY
>13|TRBJ2-3|TRBD2|TRBV10-3
ASASGGLGTDTQY
>19|TRBJ2-3|TRBD2|TRBV3-1
ASSQLVWELAGVRSSDTQY
>12|TRBJ2-5|.|TRBV5-1
ASSLAAINDEQY
>13|TRBJ2-2|.|TRBV20-1
SARARDTSTGELF
>13|TRBJ2-7|.|TRBV11-1
ASSPPSYLPNEQY
>14|TRBJ2-7|.|TRBV5-5
ASSRTPISRGYEQY
>10|TRBJ1-1|.|TRBV20-1
STEQAALGAF
>13|TRBJ1-1|TRBD1|TRBV20-1
SAPNRDRGNTEAF
>12|TRBJ2-3|.|TRBV29-1
SVLSGTRTDTQY
>14|TRBJ2-3|TRBD2|TRBV14
ASSPGLAGLRDTQY
>13|TRBJ2-5|.|TRBV4-2
ASSQGNGGEETQY
>14|TRBJ2-3|TRBD1|TRBV25-1
ASSTRQGHLPDTQY
>14|TRBJ1-4|TRBD1|TRBV20-1
SARVGQGARSEKLF
>14|TRBJ2-2|TRBD1|TRBV5-1
ASSLGPRQGAGELF
>16|TRBJ1-5|TRBD1|TRBV6-1
ASNKTGAMNYSNQPQH
>10|TRBJ1-1|.|TRBV20-1
SASNGYTEAF
>13|TRBJ1-1|.|TRBV7-9
ASSLADRDNTEAF
>13|TRBJ2-7|.|TRBV19
ASSIGSGPFYEQY
>13|TRBJ2-2|.|TRBV7-3
ASSPPWGETGELF
>12|TRBJ2-1|.|TRBV7-9
ASSLAKGGNEQF
>11|TRBJ2-7|TRBD1|TRBV10-3
AIRETGVGEQY
>13|TRBJ1-5|.|TRBV7-6
ASSLRGEAGQPQH
>13|TRBJ1-1|TRBD1|TRBV14
ASSQDGTGISEAF
>13|TRBJ1-5|.|TRBV6-6
ASSYGAGGDQPQH
>12|TRBJ1-5|.|TRBV2
ASVSEFSNQPQH
>15|TRBJ2-3|.|TRBV7-9
ASSTPYTGARPDTQY
>13|TRBJ2-5|TRBD2|TRBV20-1
SARVAGEIQETQY
>10|TRBJ2-7|.|TRBV11-2
ATEGPNYEQY
>13|TRBJ2-1|TRBD2|TRBV20-1
SAATGGRYYNEQF
>13|TRBJ2-5|TRBD1|TRBV2
ASSETTGSQETQY
>11|TRBJ1-5|.|TRBV20-1
SATGDSNQPQH
>12|TRBJ2-7|.|TRBV7-9
ASSLVSQGNEQY
>13|TRBJ2-3|TRBD2|TRBV5-6
ASSLSPAGADTQY
>12|TRBJ2-5|.|TRBV3-1
ASSQDALPRTQY
>13|TRBJ2-7|TRBD1|TRBV6-2/TRBV6-3
ASTQYRGHSYEEY
>12|TRBJ1-2|.|TRBV11-2
ASSSPGREGGYT